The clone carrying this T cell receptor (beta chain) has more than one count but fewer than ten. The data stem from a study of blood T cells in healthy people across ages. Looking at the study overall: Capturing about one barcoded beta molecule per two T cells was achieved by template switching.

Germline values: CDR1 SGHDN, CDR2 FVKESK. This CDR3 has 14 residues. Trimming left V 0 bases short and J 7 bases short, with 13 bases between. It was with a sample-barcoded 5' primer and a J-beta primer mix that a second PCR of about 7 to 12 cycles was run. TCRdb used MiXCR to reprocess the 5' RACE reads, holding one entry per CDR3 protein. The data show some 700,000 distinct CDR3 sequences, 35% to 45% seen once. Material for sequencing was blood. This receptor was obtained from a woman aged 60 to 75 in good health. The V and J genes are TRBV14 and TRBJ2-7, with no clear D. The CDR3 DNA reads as TGTGCCAGCAGCCAAGACTACGGTTACAATGAGCAGTACTTC. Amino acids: CASSQDYGYNEQYF.